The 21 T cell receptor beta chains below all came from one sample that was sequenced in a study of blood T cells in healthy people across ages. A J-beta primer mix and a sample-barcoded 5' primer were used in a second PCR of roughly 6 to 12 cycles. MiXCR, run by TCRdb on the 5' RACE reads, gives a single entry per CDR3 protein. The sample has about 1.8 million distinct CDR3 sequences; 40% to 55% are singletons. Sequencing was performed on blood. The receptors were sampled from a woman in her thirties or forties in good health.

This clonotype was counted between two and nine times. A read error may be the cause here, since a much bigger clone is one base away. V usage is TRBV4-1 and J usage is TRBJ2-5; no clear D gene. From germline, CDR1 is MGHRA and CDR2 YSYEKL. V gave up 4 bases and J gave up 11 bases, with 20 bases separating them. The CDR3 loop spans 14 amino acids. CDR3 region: CASSLTPVEDEQYF. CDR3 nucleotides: TGCGCCAGCAGCCTAACGCCAGTAGAGGATGAGCAGTACTTC.

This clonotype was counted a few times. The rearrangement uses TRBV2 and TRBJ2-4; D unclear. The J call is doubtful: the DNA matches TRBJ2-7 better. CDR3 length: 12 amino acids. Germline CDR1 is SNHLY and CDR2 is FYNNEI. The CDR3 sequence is CASTPVGHEQYF. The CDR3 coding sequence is TGTGCCAGCACTCCGGTGGGCCACGAGCAGTACTTC.

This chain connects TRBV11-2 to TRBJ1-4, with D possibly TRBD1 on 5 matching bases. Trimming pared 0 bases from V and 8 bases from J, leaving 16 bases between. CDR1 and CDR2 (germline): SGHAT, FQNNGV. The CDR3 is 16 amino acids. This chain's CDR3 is CASSLEQAGRREKLFF. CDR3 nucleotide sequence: TGTGCCAGCAGCTTAGAGCAAGCGGGGCGGCGAGAAAAACTGTTTTTT.

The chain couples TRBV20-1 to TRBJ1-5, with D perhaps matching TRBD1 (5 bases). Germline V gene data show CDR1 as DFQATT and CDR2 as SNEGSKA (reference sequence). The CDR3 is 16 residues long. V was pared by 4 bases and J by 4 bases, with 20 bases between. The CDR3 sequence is CSAIGGTVLFNQPQHF. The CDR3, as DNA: TGCAGTGCTATAGGCGGGACCGTTCTCTTTAATCAGCCCCAGCATTTT.

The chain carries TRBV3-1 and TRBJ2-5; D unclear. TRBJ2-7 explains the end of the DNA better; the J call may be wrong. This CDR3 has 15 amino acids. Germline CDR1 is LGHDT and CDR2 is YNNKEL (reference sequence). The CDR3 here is CASSQDPTASTEQYF. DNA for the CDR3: TGTGCCAGCAGCCAAGATCCTACCGCATCGACCGAGCAGTACTTC.

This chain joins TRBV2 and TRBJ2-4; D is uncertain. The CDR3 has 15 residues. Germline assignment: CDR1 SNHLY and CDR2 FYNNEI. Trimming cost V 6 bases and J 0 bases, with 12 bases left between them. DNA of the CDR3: TGTGCCAGCAGACCAAAGGGTCTAGCCAAAAACATTCAGTACTTC. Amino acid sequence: CASRPKGLAKNIQYF.

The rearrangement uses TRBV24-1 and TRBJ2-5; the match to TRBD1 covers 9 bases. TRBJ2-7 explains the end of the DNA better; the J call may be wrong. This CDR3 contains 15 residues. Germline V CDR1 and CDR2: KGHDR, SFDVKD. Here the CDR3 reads CATSDAPGQGGEQYF. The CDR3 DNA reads TGTGCCACCAGTGATGCCCCGGGACAGGGAGGCGAGCAGTACTTC.

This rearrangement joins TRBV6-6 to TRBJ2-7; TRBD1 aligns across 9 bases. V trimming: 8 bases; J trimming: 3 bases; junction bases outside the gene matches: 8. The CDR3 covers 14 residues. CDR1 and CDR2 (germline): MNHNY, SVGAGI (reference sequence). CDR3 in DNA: TGTGCCAGCGGCCGGACAGGGGAGGGCTACGAGCAGTACTTC. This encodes CASGRTGEGYEQYF.

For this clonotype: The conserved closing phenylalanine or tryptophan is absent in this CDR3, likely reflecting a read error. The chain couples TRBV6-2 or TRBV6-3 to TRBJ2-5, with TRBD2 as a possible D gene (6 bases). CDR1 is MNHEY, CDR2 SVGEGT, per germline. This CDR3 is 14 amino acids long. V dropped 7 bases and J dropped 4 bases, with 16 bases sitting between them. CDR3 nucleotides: TGTGCCAGCACCCGGGACTCGTCAATAGAGACCCAGTACATC. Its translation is CASTRDSSIETQYI.

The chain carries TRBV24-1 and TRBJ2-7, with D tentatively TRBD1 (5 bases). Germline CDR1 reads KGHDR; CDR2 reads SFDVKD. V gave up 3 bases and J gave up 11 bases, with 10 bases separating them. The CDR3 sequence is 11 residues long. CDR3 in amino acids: CATSDQQVKYF. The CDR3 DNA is TGTGCCACCAGTGATCAACAGGTCAAGTACTTC.

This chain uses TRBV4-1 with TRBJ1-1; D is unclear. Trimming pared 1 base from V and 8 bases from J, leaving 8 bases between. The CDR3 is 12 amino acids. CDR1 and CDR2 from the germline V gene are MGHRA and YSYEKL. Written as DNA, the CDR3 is TGCGCCAGCAGCCAAGGCGCGGGAGAAGCTTTCTTT. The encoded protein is CASSQGAGEAFF.

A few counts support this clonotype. The CDR3 here is CASTPGRGQPQHF. The DNA for the CDR3 is TGTGCCAGCACTCCGGGAAGGGGTCAGCCCCAGCATTTT. V is TRBV7-2 and J is TRBJ1-5, with D possibly TRBD1 on 5 matching bases. This CDR3 comprises 13 residues. Germline V gives CDR1 SGHTA, CDR2 FQGNSA. V lost 7 bases, J lost 6 bases, and 13 bases lay in between.

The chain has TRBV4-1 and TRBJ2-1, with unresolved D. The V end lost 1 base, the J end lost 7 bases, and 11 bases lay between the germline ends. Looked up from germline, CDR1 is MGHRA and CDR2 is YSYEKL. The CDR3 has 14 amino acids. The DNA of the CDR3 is TGCGCCAGCAGCCAAGGTAATCCCGCAAATGAGCAGTTCTTC. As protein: CASSQGNPANEQFF.

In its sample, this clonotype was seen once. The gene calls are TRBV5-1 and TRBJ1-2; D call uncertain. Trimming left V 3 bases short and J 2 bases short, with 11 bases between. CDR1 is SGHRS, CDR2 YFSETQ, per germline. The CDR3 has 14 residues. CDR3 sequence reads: CASSSGTYNYGYTF. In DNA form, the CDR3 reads TGCGCCAGCAGCTCCGGAACCTACAACTATGGCTACACCTTC.

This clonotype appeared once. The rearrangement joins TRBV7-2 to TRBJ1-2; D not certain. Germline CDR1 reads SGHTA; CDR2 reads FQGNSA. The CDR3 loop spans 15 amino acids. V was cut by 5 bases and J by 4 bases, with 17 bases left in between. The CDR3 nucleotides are TGTGCCAGCAGCCTGAACCCGGGCGCCATCTATGGCTACACCTTC. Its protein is CASSLNPGAIYGYTF.

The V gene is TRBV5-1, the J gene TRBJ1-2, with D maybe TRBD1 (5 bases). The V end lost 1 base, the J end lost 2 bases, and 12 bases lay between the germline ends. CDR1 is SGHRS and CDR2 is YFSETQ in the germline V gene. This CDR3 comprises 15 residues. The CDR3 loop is CASSLRTTTNYGYTF. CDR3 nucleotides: TGCGCCAGCAGCTTGAGGACAACGACCAACTATGGCTACACCTTC.

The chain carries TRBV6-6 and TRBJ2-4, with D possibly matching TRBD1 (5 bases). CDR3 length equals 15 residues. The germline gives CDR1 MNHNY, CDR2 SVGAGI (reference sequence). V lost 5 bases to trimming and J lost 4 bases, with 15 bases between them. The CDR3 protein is CASSPVGREKNIQYF. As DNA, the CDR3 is TGTGCCAGCAGTCCGGTGGGGCGCGAAAAAAACATTCAGTACTTC.

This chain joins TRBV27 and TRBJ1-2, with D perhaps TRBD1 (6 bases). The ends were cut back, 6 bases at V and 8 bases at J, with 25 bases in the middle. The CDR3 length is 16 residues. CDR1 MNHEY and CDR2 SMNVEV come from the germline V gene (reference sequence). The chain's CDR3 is CASSKGGYRGEEGYTF. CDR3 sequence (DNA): TGTGCCAGCAGCAAAGGGGGGTATAGGGGTGAGGAGGGCTACACCTTC.

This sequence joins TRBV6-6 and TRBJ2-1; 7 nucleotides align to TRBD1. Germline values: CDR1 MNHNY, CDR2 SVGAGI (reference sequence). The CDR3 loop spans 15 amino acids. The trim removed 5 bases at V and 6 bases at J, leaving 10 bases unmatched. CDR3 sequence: CASSNTGAGSNEQFF. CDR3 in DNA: TGTGCCAGCAGTAATACAGGGGCCGGATCCAATGAGCAGTTCTTC.

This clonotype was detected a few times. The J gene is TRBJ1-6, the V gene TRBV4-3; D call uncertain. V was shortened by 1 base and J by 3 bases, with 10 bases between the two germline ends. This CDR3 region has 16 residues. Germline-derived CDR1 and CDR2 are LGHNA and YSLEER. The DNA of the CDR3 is TGCGCCAGCAGCCAAGGCTCGACGGACTATAATTCACCCCTCCACTTT. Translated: CASSQGSTDYNSPLHF.

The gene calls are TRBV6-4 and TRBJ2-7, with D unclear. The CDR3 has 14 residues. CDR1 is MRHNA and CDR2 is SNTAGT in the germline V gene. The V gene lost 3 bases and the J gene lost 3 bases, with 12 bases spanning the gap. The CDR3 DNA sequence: TGTGCCAGCAGTGAGCAGTGGGCGTACTACGAGCAGTACTTC. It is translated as CASSEQWAYYEQYF.